This T cell receptor (beta chain) was captured by sequencing in a study of cytomegalovirus exposure and HLA in healthy donors (dated by TCRdb to about 2017). Broadly, across the study: According to an earlier analysis of 587 of the donors, about 190 million T cells yielded 100 million or so unique TCR beta sequences and 250 to 350 Gb of sequence data. An early release that covered about 600 HLA-typed donors contained approximately 300 gigabases of sequencing data and 65 million to 100 million unique TCR sequences. Among the roughly 410 genotyped donors, approximately 76% belonged to the genetic ancestry cluster associated with self-reported Caucasian donors. The study was designed to test whether signatures of past pathogen exposure could be identified by cataloging public T cell receptors. The study profiled the T cell repertoires of 550 to 700 subjects by immunosequencing and related them to cytomegalovirus serostatus. Along with the roughly 710-subject first cohort, a separate validation cohort of 120 different subjects was used. High-throughput TCR immunosequencing, statistical association of individual TCRs with disease status, and machine learning were combined to predict cytomegalovirus infection status. In a later analysis, previously published TCR beta repertoires from 600 to 850 donors were re-analyzed and high-resolution HLA genotyping was added so that TCR occurrence patterns could be studied. The later analysis used no new phenotypic data to find candidate immune exposures, relying instead on TCR beta sequences and their occurrence across donors. An earlier analysis of some 500 of the donors applied high-throughput TCR beta sequencing to assess whether each TCR beta V gene segment acted as functional or pseudogenic. Alongside the repertoire data, information on donor age, sex, ethnicity and CMV serostatus was compiled. A later genetic analysis took genome-wide SNP genotypes for about 55% of the 666 donors and used that subset as a discovery cohort. All discovery cohort repertoires had been generated using a single sequencing platform. Class I and class II HLA loci were covered by the typing at four-digit resolution. The number of typed donors differed by locus: about 620-630 for A, B, C, DRB1 and DQB1; 500 to 550 for DQA1; around 580 for DPA1; and 400 to 480 for DPB1. Roughly 5 DR-DQ haplotypes were handled as single units for association and clustering because linkage in the cohort was strong. Across about 380 genotyped donors of the cohort, an average of roughly 250,000 unique TCR beta nucleotide sequences per donor were sequenced, and around 19% of those sequences were non-productive.

As concerns this clone: Its specific antigen is unknown. Base quality data are lacking; no much larger clone is found one base away.

The study at large found these results: Fewer than 20 rarely observed V segments, including chromosome 9 orphons, were excluded from the earlier analysis of some 590 of the donors because counts were too low. Sequencing depth was assumed to be roughly uniform across donors in the presence/absence analyses, though that assumption may not hold. At a false discovery rate of 0.05, a later analysis linked 15,000 to 20,000 TCR beta sequences to specific HLA alleles. CMV serostatus was the only immune exposure information available for the cohort. In a later analysis, TCR association rates were found to vary across HLA loci, with the most associated TCRs seen for DRB1 alleles and the fewest for HLA-C alleles. A later analysis reported that several top co-occurrence clusters appeared linked to parvovirus B19, influenza, CMV and Epstein-Barr virus. V-gene and J-gene trimming of TCR beta chains was associated with a missense DCLRE1C variant in a later genetic analysis, and the association was replicated in an independent cohort. The classifier was reported to diagnose cytomegalovirus status with high specificity and sensitivity in both the original and validation cohorts. Because some donors lacked HLA typing at each locus, the association tests relied only on the typed subset. A cluster of highly shared sequence variants was judged likely to be a technical artifact of the sequencing pipeline. While some public TCRs were present in many individuals, most TCR sequences turned up only very rarely across donors. In vitro tests confirmed that a few of the cytomegalovirus-associated TCR beta chains recognize cytomegalovirus antigens. According to a later analysis, most CMV-associated TCR beta chains appeared to be HLA-restricted, and the HLA associations seemed to be driven largely by CMV exposure. A further reported finding was that TCR beta sequences accurately predicted the HLA-A and HLA-B alleles for most subjects in the first cohort. Compared with the approximately 600-donor mean, donors in an Asian-associated ancestry cluster had fewer N-insertions in productive TCRs, according to a later genetic analysis. The authors suggested that the approach could potentially be generalized to other disease states and immunological phenotypes. When HLA alleles, especially DR and DQ, strongly co-occurred, attributing TCR associations to individual alleles was difficult. Because the 87-base-pair reads could not distinguish some IMGT-functional V segments, including TRBV6-2 and TRBV6-3, those segments were excluded. Correlated functional status among segregating V segments might reflect linkage disequilibrium, but an unknown experimental factor could not be ruled out. Only TCR beta chains were sequenced in this cohort, and the absence of alpha or paired-chain data limited detectable features. The study listed 150 to 200 TCR beta chains as associated with cytomegalovirus. In a later analysis, HLA-associated TCR beta chains were found to be more clonally expanded and to have lower generation probabilities than equally common non-associated chains. Broadly in line with IMGT annotations, most TCR beta V segments showed up in productive rearrangements about 90% or about 30% of the time in an earlier analysis of 587 of the donors.

V lost 11 bases and J lost 3 bases; the stretch between them is 14 bases long. CDR1 and CDR2 (LNHDA, SQIVND) derive from the germline V gene (reference sequence). From the cysteine up to the phenylalanine, the CDR3 has a length of 12 residues. Only the CDR3 part of the read is kept: 36 bases, read in frame from the first base. The library was generated by the immunoSEQ multiplex PCR assay. A mixture of 60 forward primers for TCR Vbeta segments and 13 reverse primers for TCR Jbeta segments was used in the multiplex PCR. The CDR3 region of rearranged TCR beta genes was amplified from genomic DNA with a multiplex PCR assay. The Illumina HiSeq System was used to sequence the amplified TCR beta libraries as 87-base-pair reads. Under the source paper's analysis protocol: In a later analysis, tens of millions of unique TCR beta chains were counted across the approximately 640 repertoires, and some 10 million of these chains were shared by at least two donors. A nearest-neighbor algorithm error-corrected the raw reads and collapsed the reads into unique sequences, merging closely related sequences to remove PCR and sequencing errors. CDR3 sequences were aligned to IMGT reference sequences to assign V, D and J gene segments. Each retained sequence needed at least a six-nucleotide match to both a V gene segment and a J gene segment. A rearrangement was called productive if the CDR3 had no stop codons and remained in frame with V and J, and every other rearrangement was called non-productive. CDR3 was defined according to IMGT convention as the region running from the second conserved V-encoded cysteine to the conserved J-encoded phenylalanine. The earlier analysis of about 530 of the donors excluded any sequence lacking an unambiguous match to a single V gene segment. An earlier analysis of fewer than 750 of the donors called V segments functional above 56.7% productive rearrangements and segregating when the between-donor standard deviation exceeded 5%. A statistical classification framework was developed to diagnose cytomegalovirus status using the catalog of TCR beta chain sequences. A later analysis assigned V and J genes by comparing TCR nucleotide sequences with IMGT/GENE-DB human TR gene sequences. The TCRdist pipeline was used in a later analysis to assign CDR3 sequences and most-parsimonious VDJ recombination scenarios. In a later analysis, every TCR beta chain was defined by the combination of its CDR3 amino acid sequence and its V-gene family, and reads without a unique V-gene family were dropped. To address suspected cross-contamination and a sequencing artifact, a later analysis removed 550 to 750 highly shared, low-generation-probability nucleotide sequences. In a later analysis, a clonal expansion index for each public chain was calculated from normalized within-repertoire ranks of inferred template counts. In a later analysis, generation probabilities were computed with a VDJ recombination model fitted to out-of-frame rearrangements, and the resulting probabilities were checked against IGoR. In a later analysis, hypergeometric tests were used to score TCR-TCR, TCR-HLA and TCR-CMV co-occurrence, with a repertoire-size bias correction applied to TCR pairs. In a later analysis, false discovery rates were estimated by permuting HLA or CMV assignments 20 times. A later analysis grouped co-occurring TCRs with DBSCAN, adding TCRdist sequence similarity when clustering within HLA-allele-positive subsets. Co-occurrence clustering excluded repertoires with fewer than 30,000 or more than 120,000 public chains, plus five with anomalous nucleotide sharing. TCRdb retrieved this table from immuneACCESS and kept in-frame rearrangements only. Not all clones are present; in checked studies, unresolved V genes account for under half, and no reason is known for the remainder. For V, J and clone size, that table is used; D and trimming come from the DNA. The sample data list about 140,000 clones, and over 60% of these were observed just once. The ten largest clones capture around 3.1% of the sample.

In total, more than 500 healthy bone marrow donors made up the cohort. At the time of sampling, every cohort member was nominally healthy, though immune exposures that went unrecorded were likely present. The donor tested CMV seronegative, placing the donor among the 352 seronegative members of the cohort. A peripheral blood sample was provided by each donor, and peripheral blood mononuclear cells were used for TCR beta sequencing. Genomic DNA extraction from the blood cell samples was performed with the Qiagen DNeasy Blood Extraction Kit. This chain is built from TRBV19 and TRBJ2-7, with a tentative D gene TRBD1 over 6 matching bases. The TCR sequence derives from a man aged 35-49 years in good health and CMV-seronegative. The material sequenced was PBMCs. DNA sequence: TGTGCCCGGCGGACAGCTGACTACGAGCAGTACTTC. Translated, it reads CARRTADYEQYF.